A single sample is the source of the 3 T cell receptor beta chains below, sequenced in a study of T-cell reconstitution after alpha-beta-depleted transplantation in children. The TCRbeta library was prepared with unique molecular identifiers. MiXCR, applied by TCRdb to the PCR reads, yields one record per CDR3 protein. This table has about 580,000 distinct CDR3 sequences, around 23% appearing once. The sample was PBMCs, mostly from graft donor cells, taken 360 days after TCRalphabeta/CD19-depleted stem cell transplant. The receptors originated from a boy less than two years old who had a stem cell transplant for acute myeloid leukemia, so the T cells may come from the graft donor.

A few counts support this clonotype. The rearrangement joins TRBV20-1 to TRBJ2-3, with TRBD2 matching 10 bases. The germline V gene has CDR1 DFQATT and CDR2 SNEGSKA (reference sequence). J lost 4 bases, V lost 5 bases, and 12 bases had no gene match. This CDR3 spans 16 amino acids. The CDR3 bases are TGCAGTGCTCCTCCACCGGGACTAGCGATTCCAGATACGCAGTATTTT. This gives the protein CSAPPPGLAIPDTQYF.

This chain uses TRBV28 with TRBJ1-5; D not certain. V lost 6 bases and J lost 2, with 20 bases in between. This CDR3 comprises 17 residues. Germline CDR1 is MDHEN and CDR2 is SYDVKM. This chain's CDR3 is CASSRSRVSGRNQPQHF. The DNA of the CDR3 is TGTGCCAGCAGCCGCTCGCGGGTCAGCGGACGCAATCAGCCCCAGCATTTT.

In its sample, this clonotype was seen many times. V and J are TRBV21-1 and TRBJ2-7. TRBV21-1 is marked as a pseudogene. The CDR3 runs to 10 residues. The CDR3 nucleotides are TGTGCCAGCAGCAAAAAGGAGCAGTACGTC. Translation: CASSKKEQYV.